This T cell receptor (beta chain) was observed in a study of cytomegalovirus exposure and HLA in healthy donors. Across the study: As an earlier analysis found, roughly 170 million T cells yielded about 120 million unique TCR beta sequences.

A multiplex PCR was run with 60 Vbeta primers and 13 Jbeta primers. Measured with immunoSEQ multiplex PCR; TCRdb has only the in-frame clones, and not every one. The table shows 200,000 or so clones, with about 81% occurring only once. For this clone: Its antigen remains unknown.

General study results and limits: Among immune exposure information, only CMV serostatus was available. The authors listed 150 to 200 TCR beta chains as cytomegalovirus-associated.

Germline V gene sequence: CDR1 LGHNA, CDR2 YNFKEQ. V gave up 0 bases and J gave up 1 base; unmatched junction bases: 6. CDR3 length: 17 amino acids. Material for sequencing was PBMCs. The receptor was isolated from a young woman in good health and CMV-seropositive. This chain connects TRBV4-2 to TRBJ1-3; 7 bases are a match to TRBD1. For the CDR3, the DNA is TGTGCCAGCAGCCAAGATCTAACCAGGGGGTCTGGAAACACCATATATTTT. As protein: CASSQDLTRGSGNTIYF.